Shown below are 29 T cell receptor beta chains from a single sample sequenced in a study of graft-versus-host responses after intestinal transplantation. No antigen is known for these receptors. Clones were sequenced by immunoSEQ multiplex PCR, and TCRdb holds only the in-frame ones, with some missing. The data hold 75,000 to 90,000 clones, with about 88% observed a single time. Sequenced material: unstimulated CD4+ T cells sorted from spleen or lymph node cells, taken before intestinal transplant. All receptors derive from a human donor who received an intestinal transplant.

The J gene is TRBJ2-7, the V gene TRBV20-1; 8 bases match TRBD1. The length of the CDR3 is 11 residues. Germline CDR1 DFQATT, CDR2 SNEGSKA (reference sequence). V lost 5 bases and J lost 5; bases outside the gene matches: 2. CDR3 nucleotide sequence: TGCAGTGCTGGACAGGGCCACGAGCAGTACTTC. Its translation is CSAGQGHEQYF.

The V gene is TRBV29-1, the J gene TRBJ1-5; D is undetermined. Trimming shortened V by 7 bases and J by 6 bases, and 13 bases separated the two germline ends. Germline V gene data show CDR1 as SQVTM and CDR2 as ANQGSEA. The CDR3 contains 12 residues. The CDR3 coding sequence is TGCAGCGCGAAAATAGAGAGTCAGCCCCAGCATTTT. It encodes CSAKIESQPQHF. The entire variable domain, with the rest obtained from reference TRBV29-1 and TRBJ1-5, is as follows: SAVISQKPSRDICQRGTSLTIQCQVDSQVTMMFWYRQQPGQSLTLIATANQGSEATYESGFVIDKFPISRPNLTFSTLTVSNMSPEDSSIYLCSAKIESQPQHFGDGTRLSIL.

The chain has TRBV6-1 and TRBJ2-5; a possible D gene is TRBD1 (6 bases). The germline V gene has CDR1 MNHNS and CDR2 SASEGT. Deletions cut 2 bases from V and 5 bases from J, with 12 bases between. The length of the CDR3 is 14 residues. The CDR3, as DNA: TGTGCCAGCAGTGAAATATGGGGGCGGGAGACCCAGTACTTC. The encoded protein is CASSEIWGRETQYF.

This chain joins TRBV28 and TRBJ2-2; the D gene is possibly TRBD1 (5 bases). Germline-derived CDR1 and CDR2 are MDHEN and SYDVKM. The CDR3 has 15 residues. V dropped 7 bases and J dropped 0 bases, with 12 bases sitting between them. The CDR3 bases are TGTGCCAGCAAGGTCCAGGGTCCGAACACCGGGGAGCTGTTTTTT. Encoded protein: CASKVQGPNTGELFF.

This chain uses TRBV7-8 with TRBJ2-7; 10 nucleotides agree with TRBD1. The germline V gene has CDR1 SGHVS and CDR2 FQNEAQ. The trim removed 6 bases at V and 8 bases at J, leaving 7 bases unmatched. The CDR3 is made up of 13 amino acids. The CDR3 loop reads CASSPGTGDKQYF. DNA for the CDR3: TGTGCCAGCAGTCCCGGGACAGGGGATAAGCAGTACTTC.

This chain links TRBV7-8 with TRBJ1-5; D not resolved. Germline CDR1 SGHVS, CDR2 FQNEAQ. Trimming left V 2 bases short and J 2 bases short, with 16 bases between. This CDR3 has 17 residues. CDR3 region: CASSLTRLLGGNQPQHF. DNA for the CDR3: TGTGCCAGCAGCTTAACCCGGCTCCTAGGTGGCAATCAGCCCCAGCATTTT. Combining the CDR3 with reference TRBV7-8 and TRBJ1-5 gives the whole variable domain GAGVSQSPRYKVAKRGQDVALRCDPISGHVSLFWYQQALGQGPEFLTYFQNEAQLDKSGLPSDRFFAERPEGSVSTLKIQRTQQEDSAVYLCASSLTRLLGGNQPQHFGDGTRLSIL.

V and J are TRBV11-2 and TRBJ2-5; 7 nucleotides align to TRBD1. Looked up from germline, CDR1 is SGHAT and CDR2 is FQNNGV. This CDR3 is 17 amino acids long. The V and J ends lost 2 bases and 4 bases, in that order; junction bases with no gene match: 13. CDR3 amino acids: CASSLLRTHRGSETQYF. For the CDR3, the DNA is TGTGCCAGCAGCTTATTGCGTACTCACAGGGGATCAGAGACCCAGTACTTC.

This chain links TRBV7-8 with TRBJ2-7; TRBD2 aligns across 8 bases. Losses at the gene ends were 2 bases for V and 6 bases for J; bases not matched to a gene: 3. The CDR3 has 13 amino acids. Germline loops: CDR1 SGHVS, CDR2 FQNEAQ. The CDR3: CASSLREGVEQYF. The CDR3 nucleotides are TGTGCCAGCAGCTTACGGGAGGGGGTCGAGCAGTACTTC.

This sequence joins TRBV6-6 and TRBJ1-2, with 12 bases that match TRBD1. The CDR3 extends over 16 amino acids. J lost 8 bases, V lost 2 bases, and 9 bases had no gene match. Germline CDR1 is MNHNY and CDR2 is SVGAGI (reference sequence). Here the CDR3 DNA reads TGTGCCAGCAGTTACCCATCCGGGACAGGGGGCGGCGGCTACACCTTC. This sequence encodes CASSYPSGTGGGGYTF.

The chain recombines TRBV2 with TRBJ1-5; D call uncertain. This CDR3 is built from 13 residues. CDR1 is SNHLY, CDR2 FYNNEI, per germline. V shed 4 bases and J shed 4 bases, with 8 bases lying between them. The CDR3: CASSGARNQPQHF. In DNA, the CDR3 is TGTGCCAGCAGTGGGGCAAGGAATCAGCCCCAGCATTTT.

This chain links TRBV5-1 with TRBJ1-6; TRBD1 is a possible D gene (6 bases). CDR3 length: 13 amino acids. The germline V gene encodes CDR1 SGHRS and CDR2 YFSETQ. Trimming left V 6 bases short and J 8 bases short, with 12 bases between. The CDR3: CASKGGGDSPLHF. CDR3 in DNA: TGCGCCAGCAAGGGAGGGGGGGATTCACCCCTCCACTTT.

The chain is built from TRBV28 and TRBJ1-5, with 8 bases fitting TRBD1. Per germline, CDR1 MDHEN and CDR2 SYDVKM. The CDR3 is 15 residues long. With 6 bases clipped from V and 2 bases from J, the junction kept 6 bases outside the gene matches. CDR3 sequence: CASSSRGQGNQPQHF. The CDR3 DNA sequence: TGTGCCAGCAGCTCCAGGGGGCAGGGCAATCAGCCCCAGCATTTT.

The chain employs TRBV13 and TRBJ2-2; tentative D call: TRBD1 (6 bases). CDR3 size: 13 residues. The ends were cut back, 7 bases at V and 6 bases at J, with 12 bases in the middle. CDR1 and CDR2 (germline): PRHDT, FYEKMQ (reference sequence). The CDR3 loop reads CASTLRGSGELFF. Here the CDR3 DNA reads TGTGCCAGCACCTTGAGGGGGTCCGGGGAGCTGTTTTTT.

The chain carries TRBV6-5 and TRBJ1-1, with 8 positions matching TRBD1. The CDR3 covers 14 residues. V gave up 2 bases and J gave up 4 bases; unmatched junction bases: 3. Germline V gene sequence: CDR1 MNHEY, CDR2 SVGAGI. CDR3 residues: CASSYRDRLTEAFF. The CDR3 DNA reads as TGTGCCAGCAGTTACCGGGACAGGCTCACTGAAGCTTTCTTT.

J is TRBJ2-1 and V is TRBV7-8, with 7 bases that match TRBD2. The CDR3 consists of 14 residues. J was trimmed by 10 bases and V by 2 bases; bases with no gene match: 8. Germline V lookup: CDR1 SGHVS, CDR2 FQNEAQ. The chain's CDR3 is CASSLLLIGGEQFF. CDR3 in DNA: TGTGCCAGCAGCTTACTCTTGATCGGGGGGGAGCAGTTCTTC. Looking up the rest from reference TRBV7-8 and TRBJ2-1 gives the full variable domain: GAGVSQSPRYKVAKRGQDVALRCDPISGHVSLFWYQQALGQGPEFLTYFQNEAQLDKSGLPSDRFFAERPEGSVSTLKIQRTQQEDSAVYLCASSLLLIGGEQFFGPGTRLTVL.

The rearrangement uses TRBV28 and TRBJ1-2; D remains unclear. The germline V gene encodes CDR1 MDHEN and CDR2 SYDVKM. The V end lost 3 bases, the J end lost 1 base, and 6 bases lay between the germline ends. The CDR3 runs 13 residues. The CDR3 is CASSFGGNYGYTF. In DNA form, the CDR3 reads TGTGCCAGCAGTTTCGGAGGTAACTATGGCTACACCTTC.

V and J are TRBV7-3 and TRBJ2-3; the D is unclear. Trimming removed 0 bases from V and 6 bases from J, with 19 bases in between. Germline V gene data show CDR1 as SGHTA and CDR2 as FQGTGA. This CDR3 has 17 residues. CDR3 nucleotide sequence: TGTGCCAGCAGCTTAACAGTGTCCGTCCGGGTTGTCGATACGCAGTATTTT. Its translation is CASSLTVSVRVVDTQYF. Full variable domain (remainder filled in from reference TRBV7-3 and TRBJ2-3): GAGVSQTPSNKVTEKGKYVELRCDPISGHTALYWYRQSLGQGPEFLIYFQGTGAADDSGLPNDRFFAVRPEGSVSTLKIQRTERGDSAVYLCASSLTVSVRVVDTQYFGPGTRLTVL.

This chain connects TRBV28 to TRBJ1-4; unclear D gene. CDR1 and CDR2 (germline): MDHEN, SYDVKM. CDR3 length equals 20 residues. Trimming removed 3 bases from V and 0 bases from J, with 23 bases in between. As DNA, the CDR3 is TGTGCCAGCAGTTTTGGGTCTGGGATCTGGGAGGGCGCAACTAATGAAAAACTGTTTTTT. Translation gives CASSFGSGIWEGATNEKLFF. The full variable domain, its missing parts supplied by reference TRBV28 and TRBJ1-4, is DVKVTQSSRYLVKRTGEKVFLECVQDMDHENMFWYRQDPGLGLRLIYFSYDVKMKEKGDIPEGYSVSREKKERFSLILESASTNQTSMYLCASSFGSGIWEGATNEKLFFGSGTQLSVL.

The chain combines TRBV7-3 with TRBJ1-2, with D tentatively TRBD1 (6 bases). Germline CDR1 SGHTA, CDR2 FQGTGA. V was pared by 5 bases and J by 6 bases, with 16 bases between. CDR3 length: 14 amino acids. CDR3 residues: CASSPQGKADGYTF. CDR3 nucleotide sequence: TGTGCCAGCAGCCCTCAGGGGAAAGCGGATGGCTACACCTTC.

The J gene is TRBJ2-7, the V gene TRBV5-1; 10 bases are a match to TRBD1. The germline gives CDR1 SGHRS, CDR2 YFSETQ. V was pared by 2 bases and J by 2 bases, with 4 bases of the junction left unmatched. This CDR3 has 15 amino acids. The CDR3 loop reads CASSFSGTGAYEQYF. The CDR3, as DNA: TGCGCCAGCAGCTTTTCCGGGACAGGGGCCTACGAGCAGTACTTC.

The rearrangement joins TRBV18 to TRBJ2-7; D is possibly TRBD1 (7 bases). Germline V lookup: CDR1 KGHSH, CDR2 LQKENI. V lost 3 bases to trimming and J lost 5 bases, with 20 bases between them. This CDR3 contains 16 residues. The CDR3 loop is CASSPTRRGLGNEQYF. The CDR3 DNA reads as TGTGCCAGCTCACCGACCCGGAGGGGGCTAGGGAACGAGCAGTACTTC.

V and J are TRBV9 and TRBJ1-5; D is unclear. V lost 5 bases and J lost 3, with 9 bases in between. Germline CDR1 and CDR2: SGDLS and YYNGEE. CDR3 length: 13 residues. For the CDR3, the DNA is TGTGCCAGCAGTAGCAGCCCCAATCAGCCCCAGCATTTT. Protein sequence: CASSSSPNQPQHF.

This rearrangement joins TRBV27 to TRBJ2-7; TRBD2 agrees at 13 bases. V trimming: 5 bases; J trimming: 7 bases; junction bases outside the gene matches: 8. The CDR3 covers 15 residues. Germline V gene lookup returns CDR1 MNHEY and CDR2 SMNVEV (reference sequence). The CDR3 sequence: CASSAGLAGSGEQYF. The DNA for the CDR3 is TGTGCCAGCAGTGCGGGACTAGCGGGGTCTGGGGAGCAGTACTTC.

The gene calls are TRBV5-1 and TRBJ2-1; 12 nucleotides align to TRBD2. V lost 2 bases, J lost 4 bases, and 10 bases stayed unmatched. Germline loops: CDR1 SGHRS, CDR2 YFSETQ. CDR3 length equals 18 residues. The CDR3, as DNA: TGCGCCAGCAGCTTATTTCTAGCGGGGGGGCGTTCGTACAATGAGCAGTTCTTC. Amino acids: CASSLFLAGGRSYNEQFF.

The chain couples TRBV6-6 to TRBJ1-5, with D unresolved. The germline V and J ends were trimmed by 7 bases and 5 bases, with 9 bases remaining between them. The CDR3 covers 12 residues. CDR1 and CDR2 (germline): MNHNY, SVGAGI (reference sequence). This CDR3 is CASKEGDQPQHF. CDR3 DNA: TGTGCCAGCAAGGAGGGCGATCAGCCCCAGCATTTT.

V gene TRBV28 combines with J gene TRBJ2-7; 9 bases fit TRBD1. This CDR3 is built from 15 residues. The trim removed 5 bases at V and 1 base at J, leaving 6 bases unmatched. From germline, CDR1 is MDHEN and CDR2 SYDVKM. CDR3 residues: CASSQPGQGSYEQYF. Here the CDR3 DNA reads TGTGCCAGCAGTCAGCCGGGACAGGGTTCCTACGAGCAGTACTTC.

CDR3 bases: TGTGCCAGCAGCGTAGCAGTGCGGGGGAAACTGTTTTTT. This codes for CASSVAVRGKLFF. V gene TRBV9 combines with J gene TRBJ1-4, with a weak D call TRBD1 (5 bases). V was clipped by 0 bases and J by 11 bases, with 11 bases between them. Germline CDR1 is SGDLS and CDR2 is YYNGEE. This CDR3 is built from 13 residues.

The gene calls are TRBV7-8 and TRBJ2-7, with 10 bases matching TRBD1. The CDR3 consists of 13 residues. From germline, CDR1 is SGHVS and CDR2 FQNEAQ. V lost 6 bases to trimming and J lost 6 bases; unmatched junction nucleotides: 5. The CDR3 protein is CASSGTGDVEQYF. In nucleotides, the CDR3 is TGTGCCAGCAGTGGGACAGGGGATGTCGAGCAGTACTTC.

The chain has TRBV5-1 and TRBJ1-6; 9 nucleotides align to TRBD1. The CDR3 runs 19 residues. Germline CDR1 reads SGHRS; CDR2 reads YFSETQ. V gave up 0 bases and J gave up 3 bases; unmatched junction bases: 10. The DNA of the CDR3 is TGCGCCAGCAGCTTGGCCTCGGACAGGGGATTTTTCTATAATTCACCCCTCCACTTT. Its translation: CASSLASDRGFFYNSPLHF.